This TCR beta chain was recorded in a study of Graves' ophthalmopathy and Graves' hyperthyroidism. Trimming took 4 bases from V and 6 from J, leaving 15 bases between them. The CDR3 is 14 residues long. Germline loops: CDR1 SQVTM, CDR2 ANQGSEA. As regards this clonotype: Being one base from a much bigger clone, this may be a read error.

For repertoire sequencing, the TCR beta CDR3 regions were amplified from RNA transcripts. The first round was an RT-PCR with HTBI primers, and the second round was a multiplex PCR. MiXCR, run by TCRdb on the multiplex PCR reads, gives a single entry per CDR3 protein. The sample lists some 1.1 million distinct CDR3 sequences; 35% to 45% were seen once. The origin of this receptor is an adult man with Graves' hyperthyroidism. The V and J genes are TRBV29-1 and TRBJ2-2, with a weak D call TRBD2 (5 bases). Source material: peripheral blood or thyroid tissue (not recorded which). The CDR3 nucleotides read TGCAGCGTTGTAGTTCAGGACTTGGCCGGGGAGCTGTTTTTT. Its translation is CSVVVQDLAGELFF.